Listed here are 5 T cell receptor beta chains from one sample, sequenced in a study of technical replicates of blood from a few donors (dated by TCRdb to the late 2010s). The method was the immunoSEQ multiplex PCR assay. TCRdb took over this immuneACCESS table, retaining in-frame rearrangements with V and J assigned. Such tables are incomplete; in checked studies, under half of the missing clones stem from an unresolved V gene, and the remainder is unexplained. The sample includes 75,000 to 100,000 clones, with less than 95% observed a single time. The top ten constitute around 0.25% of the sample. The sequenced sample consisted of T cells isolated from PBMCs. The receptors were gathered from a human donor in good health.

The chain links TRBV27 to TRBJ1-5; no definite D call. This CDR3 has 14 residues. From germline, CDR1 is MNHEY and CDR2 SMNVEV (reference sequence). V lost 8 bases and J lost 0, with 11 bases in between. Here the CDR3 DNA reads TGTGCCAGCCGACGGGGTAGTAGCAATCAGCCCCAGCATTTT. Its protein is CASRRGSSNQPQHF.

The V and J genes are TRBV19 and TRBJ2-1; 9 bases fit TRBD2. Germline CDR1 reads LNHDA; CDR2 reads SQIVND (reference sequence). The V gene end was trimmed by 8 bases and the J gene end by 4 bases; junction bases not matched to a gene: 6. The CDR3 covers 14 residues. The CDR3 region has the DNA TGTGCCAGTTGGGGGCGGGAGGGGTACAATGAGCAGTTCTTC. It is translated as CASWGREGYNEQFF.

The CDR3 here is CSVRRVGFNGYTF. The CDR3 bases are TGCAGCGTGCGGCGGGTCGGATTTAATGGCTACACCTTC. The V call is TRBV29-1, the J call TRBJ1-2; D is undetermined. V was trimmed by 6 bases and J by 6 bases, leaving 17 bases between them. CDR3 length: 13 residues. Germline CDR1 SQVTM, CDR2 ANQGSEA.

This rearrangement joins TRBV18 to TRBJ2-7; TRBD1 matches at 8 bases. Germline V gene lookup returns CDR1 KGHSH and CDR2 LQKENI. The CDR3 runs 15 residues. Losses at the gene ends were 1 base for V and 3 bases for J; bases not matched to a gene: 5. DNA for the CDR3: TGTGCCAGCTCACCACTTGGGACAGGTAACTACGAGCAGTACTTC. Its protein is CASSPLGTGNYEQYF.

The chain recombines TRBV7-7 with TRBJ2-7; possible D gene TRBD1, 6 bases. CDR3 length: 13 residues. The ends were cut back, 4 bases at V and 3 bases at J, with 10 bases in the middle. Germline CDR1 reads SSHAT; CDR2 reads FNYEAQ (reference sequence). Written as DNA, the CDR3 is TGTGCCAGCAGCTCGGGACACGGCTACGAGCAGTACTTC. Its protein product is CASSSGHGYEQYF.